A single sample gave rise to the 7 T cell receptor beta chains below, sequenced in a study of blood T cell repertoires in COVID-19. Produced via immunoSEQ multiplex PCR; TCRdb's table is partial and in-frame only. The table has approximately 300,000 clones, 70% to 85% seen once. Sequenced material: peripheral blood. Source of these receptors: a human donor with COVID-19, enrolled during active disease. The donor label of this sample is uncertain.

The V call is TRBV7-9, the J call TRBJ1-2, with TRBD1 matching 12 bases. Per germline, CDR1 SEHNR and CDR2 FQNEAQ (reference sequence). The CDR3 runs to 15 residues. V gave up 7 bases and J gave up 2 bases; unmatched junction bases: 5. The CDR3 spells CASTKGQGANYGYTF. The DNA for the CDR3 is TGTGCCAGCACCAAGGGACAGGGGGCGAACTATGGCTACACCTTC.

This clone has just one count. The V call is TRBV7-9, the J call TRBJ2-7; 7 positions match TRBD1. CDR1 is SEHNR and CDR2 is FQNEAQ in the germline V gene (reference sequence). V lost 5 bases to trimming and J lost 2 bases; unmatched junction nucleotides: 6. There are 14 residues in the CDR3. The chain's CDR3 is CASSQRQGPYEQYF. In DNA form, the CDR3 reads TGTGCCAGCAGCCAGCGACAGGGCCCCTACGAGCAGTACTTC. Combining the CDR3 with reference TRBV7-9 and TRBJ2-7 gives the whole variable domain DTGVSQNPRHKITKRGQNVTFRCDPISEHNRLYWYRQTLGQGPEFLTYFQNEAQLEKSRLLSDRFSAERPKGSFSTLEIQRTEQGDSAMYLCASSQRQGPYEQYFGPGTRLTVT.

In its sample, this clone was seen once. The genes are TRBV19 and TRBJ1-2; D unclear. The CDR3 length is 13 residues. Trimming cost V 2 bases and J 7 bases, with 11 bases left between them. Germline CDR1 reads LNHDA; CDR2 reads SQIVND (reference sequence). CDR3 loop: CASSILRGLGYTF. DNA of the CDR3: TGTGCCAGTAGTATACTTAGAGGGCTTGGCTACACCTTC.

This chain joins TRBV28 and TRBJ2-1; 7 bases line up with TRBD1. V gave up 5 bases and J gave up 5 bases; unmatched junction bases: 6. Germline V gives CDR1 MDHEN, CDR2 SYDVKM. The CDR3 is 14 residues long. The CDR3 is CASSTRDRHNEQFF. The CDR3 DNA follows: TGTGCCAGCAGTACCCGGGACAGACACAATGAGCAGTTCTTC.

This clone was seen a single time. The CDR3 coding sequence is TGTGCCAGCAGTTACTCGACCGGACAGGGAAAAGAGACCCAGTACTTC. Protein sequence: CASSYSTGQGKETQYF. The J gene is TRBJ2-5, the V gene TRBV6-6; 8 nucleotides line up with TRBD1. Germline V gene sequence: CDR1 MNHNY, CDR2 SVGAGI (reference sequence). Losses at the gene ends were 0 bases for V and 3 bases for J; bases not matched to a gene: 6. This CDR3 is built from 16 residues.

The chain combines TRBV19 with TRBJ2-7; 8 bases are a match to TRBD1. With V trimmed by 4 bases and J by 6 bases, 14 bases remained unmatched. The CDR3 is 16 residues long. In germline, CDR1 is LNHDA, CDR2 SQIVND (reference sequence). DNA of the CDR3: TGTGCCAGTAGTAGGAGGGGAGGACAGGGCAATGCCGAGCAGTACTTC. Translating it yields CASSRRGGQGNAEQYF.

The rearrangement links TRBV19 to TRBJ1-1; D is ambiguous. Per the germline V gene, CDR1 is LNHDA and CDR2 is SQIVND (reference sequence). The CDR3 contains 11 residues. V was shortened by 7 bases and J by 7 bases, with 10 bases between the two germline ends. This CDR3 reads CASMAAFEAFF. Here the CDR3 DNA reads TGTGCCAGTATGGCGGCCTTTGAAGCTTTCTTT.